This entry lists 15 T cell receptor beta chains sequenced from one sample in a study of PD-1 blockade in classical Hodgkin lymphoma. Profiled with immunoSEQ multiplex PCR; TCRdb holds only in-frame clones, not every one. The repertoire consists of about 29,000 clones, with 78% occurring once and the leading ten covering 30% to 40%. Every single patient, without exception, relapsed after autologous stem cell transplantation, and brentuximab vedotin exposure varied. Sequenced material: peripheral blood mononuclear cells (PBMCs), taken before the second cycle of nivolumab. These receptor sequences come from a human donor with classical Hodgkin lymphoma.

The rearrangement joins TRBV11-3 to TRBJ1-4; D is perhaps TRBD1 (5 bases). The CDR3 covers 16 residues. CDR1 and CDR2 (germline): SGHNT, YENEEA. Trimming cost V 5 bases and J 0 bases, with 13 bases left between them. The CDR3 sequence is CASSPRGGATNEKLFF. As DNA, the CDR3 is TGTGCCAGCAGCCCCCGCGGGGGTGCAACTAATGAAAAACTGTTTTTT.

This chain connects TRBV30 to TRBJ1-4; 11 positions agree with TRBD1. Germline V gene data show CDR1 as GTSNPN and CDR2 as SVGIG (reference sequence). Trimming took 2 bases from V and 6 from J; bases not matched to a gene: 8. The CDR3 is 16 amino acids. The CDR3 loop reads CAWSPTWDRGDEKLFF. CDR3 DNA: TGTGCCTGGAGTCCAACCTGGGACAGGGGGGATGAAAAACTGTTTTTT.

The J gene is TRBJ2-3, the V gene TRBV7-2; D possibly corresponds to TRBD1 (6 bases). Germline V gene sequence: CDR1 SGHTA, CDR2 FQGNSA. Deletions cut 1 base from V and 2 bases from J, with 10 bases between. CDR3 size: 15 residues. The CDR3 sequence: CASSLVGGLTDTQYF. CDR3 bases: TGTGCCAGCAGCTTAGTTGGGGGCCTCACAGATACGCAGTATTTT. The full variable domain, with the rest looked up from reference TRBV7-2 and TRBJ2-3, is GAGVSQSPSNKVTEKGKDVELRCDPISGHTALYWYRQSLGQGLEFLIYFQGNSAPDKSGLPSDRFSAERTGGSVSTLTIQRTQQEDSAVYLCASSLVGGLTDTQYFGPGTRLTVL.

The rearrangement links TRBV19 to TRBJ1-2; tentatively, D is TRBD1 (6 bases). This CDR3 has 17 residues. Germline lookup yields CDR1 LNHDA and CDR2 SQIVND (reference sequence). Trimming pared 5 bases from V and 1 base from J, leaving 20 bases between. The CDR3 DNA reads TGTGCCAGTAGTCCCGGGACACCATACCAAGTTAACTATGGCTACACCTTC. This gives the protein CASSPGTPYQVNYGYTF.

The J gene is TRBJ1-4, the V gene TRBV4-2, with no clear D. V was cut by 1 base and J by 7 bases, with 7 bases left in between. Germline CDR1 is LGHNA and CDR2 is YNFKEQ. The CDR3 runs to 13 residues. This CDR3 is CASSQANGEKLFF. CDR3 nucleotides: TGTGCCAGCAGCCAAGCAAACGGTGAAAAACTGTTTTTT.

This clone turned up a few times. The chain links TRBV5-1 to TRBJ1-3; 7 bases agree with TRBD1. CDR3 length: 14 amino acids. V lost 3 bases, J lost 2 bases, and 2 bases stayed unmatched. CDR1 is SGHRS and CDR2 is YFSETQ in the germline V gene. The chain's CDR3 is CASSWDSPGNTIYF. In DNA, the CDR3 is TGCGCCAGCAGCTGGGACAGTCCTGGAAACACCATATATTTT.

The genes are TRBV5-6 and TRBJ1-1; D possibly corresponds to TRBD1 (5 bases). There are 15 residues in the CDR3. Trimming removed 4 bases from V and 0 bases from J, with 13 bases in between. The germline V gene encodes CDR1 SGHDT and CDR2 YYEEEE. CDR3 amino acids: CASSRRQTMNTEAFF. CDR3 bases: TGTGCCAGCAGCAGGAGACAGACAATGAACACTGAAGCTTTCTTT.

V gene TRBV15 combines with J gene TRBJ1-6, with a weak D call TRBD1 (5 bases). The CDR3 has 18 amino acids. Per germline, CDR1 LNHNV and CDR2 YYDKDF (reference sequence). Trimming pared 1 base from V and 0 bases from J, leaving 13 bases between. CDR3 nucleotide sequence: TGTGCCACCAGCAGAGTTGGGGGGGGTAGCTCCTATAATTCACCCCTCCACTTT. Amino acids: CATSRVGGGSSYNSPLHF.

The chain carries TRBV5-1 and TRBJ1-4; D remains unclear. The germline V gene has CDR1 SGHRS and CDR2 YFSETQ. V was clipped by 0 bases and J by 7 bases, with 13 bases between them. This CDR3 contains 15 residues. The CDR3 loop is CASSLAVEAGEKLFF. CDR3 nucleotide sequence: TGCGCCAGCAGCTTGGCAGTCGAAGCGGGTGAAAAACTGTTTTTT.

V and J are TRBV27 and TRBJ1-4, with D hard to call. The V end was cut by 0 bases, the J end by 3 bases, with 11 bases between. CDR3 length equals 16 residues. Per the germline V gene, CDR1 is MNHEY and CDR2 is SMNVEV (reference sequence). For the CDR3, the DNA is TGTGCCAGCAGTTTATCCACGGGGAGGGCTAATGAAAAACTGTTTTTT. Protein: CASSLSTGRANEKLFF.

This sequence joins TRBV5-1 and TRBJ2-3, with TRBD2 matching over 9 bases. The germline gives CDR1 SGHRS, CDR2 YFSETQ. This CDR3 has 18 amino acids. With V trimmed by 0 bases and J by 1 base, 9 bases remained unmatched. The CDR3 is CASSLGLRLAEGTDTQYF. The CDR3 region has the DNA TGCGCCAGCAGCTTGGGGCTGCGACTAGCGGAAGGCACAGATACGCAGTATTTT. The variable domain in full, completed from reference TRBV5-1 and TRBJ2-3, reads KAGVTQTPRYLIKTRGQQVTLSCSPISGHRSVSWYQQTPGQGLQFLFEYFSETQRNKGNFPGRFSGRQFSNSRSEMNVSTLELGDSALYLCASSLGLRLAEGTDTQYFGPGTRLTVL.

J is TRBJ1-1 and V is TRBV19; the D gene is possibly TRBD1 (5 bases). Germline-derived CDR1 and CDR2 are LNHDA and SQIVND (reference sequence). The CDR3 length is 16 residues. The V and J ends lost 7 bases and 6 bases respectively, with 24 bases between them. CDR3 sequence reads: CASIAQGSGMRAEAFF. In DNA, the CDR3 is TGTGCCAGTATTGCGCAGGGTAGCGGGATGAGGGCTGAAGCTTTCTTT. Full variable domain (outside the CDR3, taken from reference TRBV19 and TRBJ1-1): DGGITQSPKYLFRKEGQNVTLSCEQNLNHDAMYWYRQDPGQGLRLIYYSQIVNDFQKGDIAEGYSVSREKKESFPLTVTSAQKNPTAFYLCASIAQGSGMRAEAFFGQGTRLTVV.

This clone was counted a single time. This rearrangement joins TRBV18 to TRBJ2-2, with D perhaps TRBD2 (5 bases). V gave up 6 bases and J gave up 0 bases, with 8 bases separating them. In germline, CDR1 is KGHSH, CDR2 LQKENI. The CDR3 extends over 14 amino acids. CDR3 in DNA: TGTGCCAGCTCCGCCGGGGCGAACACCGGGGAGCTGTTTTTT. It translates to CASSAGANTGELFF.

V and J are TRBV5-1 and TRBJ1-4; D is possibly TRBD1 (6 bases). This CDR3 contains 14 residues. Germline loops: CDR1 SGHRS, CDR2 YFSETQ. V lost 7 bases and J lost 7, with 17 bases in between. The CDR3 loop is CASGTGGGGEKLFF. The CDR3 region has the DNA TGCGCCAGCGGCACGGGTGGGGGCGGTGAAAAACTGTTTTTT. The full variable domain, with the rest looked up from reference TRBV5-1 and TRBJ1-4, is KAGVTQTPRYLIKTRGQQVTLSCSPISGHRSVSWYQQTPGQGLQFLFEYFSETQRNKGNFPGRFSGRQFSNSRSEMNVSTLELGDSALYLCASGTGGGGEKLFFGSGTQLSVL.

V usage is TRBV6-5 and J usage is TRBJ1-1; possibly TRBD1 for D (5 bases). V gave up 8 bases and J gave up 11 bases, with 12 bases separating them. CDR3 length: 10 residues. From germline, CDR1 is MNHEY and CDR2 SVGAGI. For the CDR3, the DNA is TGTGCCAGCGGAGGGACCAAGGCTTTCTTT. It specifies CASGGTKAFF.